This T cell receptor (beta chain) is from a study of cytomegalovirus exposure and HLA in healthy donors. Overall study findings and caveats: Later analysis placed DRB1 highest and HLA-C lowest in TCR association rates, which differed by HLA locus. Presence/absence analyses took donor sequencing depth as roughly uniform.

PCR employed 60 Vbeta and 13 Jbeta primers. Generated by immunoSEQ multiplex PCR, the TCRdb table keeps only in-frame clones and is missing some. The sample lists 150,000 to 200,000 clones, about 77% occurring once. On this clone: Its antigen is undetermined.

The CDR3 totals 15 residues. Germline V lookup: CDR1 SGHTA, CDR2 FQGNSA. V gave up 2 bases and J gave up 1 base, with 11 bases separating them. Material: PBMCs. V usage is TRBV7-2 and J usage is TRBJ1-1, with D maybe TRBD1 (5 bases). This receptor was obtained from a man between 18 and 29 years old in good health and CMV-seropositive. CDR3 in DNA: TGTGCCAGCAGCTTAAGGTTCGGGGGGAACACTGAAGCTTTCTTT. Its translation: CASSLRFGGNTEAFF.